The 25 T cell receptor beta chains in this list originate from one sample, sequenced in a study of shared clonotypes between healthy human individuals (dated by TCRdb to the early 2020s). For the CD8 naive samples, CD45RO-negative cells were positively selected for CCR7, yielding a CD45RA+CCR7+ population from which TemRA cells were excluded. The protocol used for the library was the immunoSEQ multiplex PCR assay. TCRdb obtained this table from immuneACCESS and retained in-frame rearrangements with V and J assigned. These tables miss some clones; where compared with another copy, unresolved V genes account for less than half of the shortfall, and the remainder is unexplained. The sample table contains about 700,000 clones; only one count was recorded for about 90% of them. About 24% of the sample is held by the ten biggest clonotypes. Material: naive CD8+ T cells sorted from blood. The intended sense of this specimen's cell subset or site label: CD45RA+CCR7+. These receptors were taken from a man younger than 40 in good health.

The V call is TRBV4-3, the J call TRBJ2-2, with 7 bases that match TRBD2. The CDR3 spans 17 residues. V dropped 0 bases and J dropped 5; count of bases not matched to a gene: 9. Germline CDR1 is LGHNA and CDR2 is YSLEER. For the CDR3, the DNA is TGCGCCAGCAGCCAAGAGGCGGGGGTTACGCGGACCGGGGAGCTGTTTTTT. Amino acid sequence: CASSQEAGVTRTGELFF.

Concerning this clone itself: Other DNA sequences within the sample encode an identical CDR3. The V and J genes are TRBV11-2 and TRBJ2-1; TRBD2 matches 8 bases. Germline V gene data show CDR1 as SGHAT and CDR2 as FQNNGV. This CDR3 is 15 amino acids long. V was clipped by 1 base and J by 3 bases; unmatched bases: 2. DNA of the CDR3: TGTGCCAGCAGCTTAGTAGCGGGGCTCTACAATGAGCAGTTCTTC. Its translation is CASSLVAGLYNEQFF.

This clone was observed a few times. V and J are TRBV9 and TRBJ2-2; no definite D call. The CDR3 loop spans 12 amino acids. The V gene lost 0 bases and the J gene lost 4 bases, with 1 base spanning the gap. The germline V gene encodes CDR1 SGDLS and CDR2 YYNGEE. The chain's CDR3 is CASSVATGELFF. The CDR3 DNA reads as TGTGCCAGCAGCGTAGCCACCGGGGAGCTGTTTTTT.

The CDR3 loop is CASSPGTRGDNEQFF. The CDR3 region has the DNA TGTGCCAGCAGTCCCGGGACTAGAGGGGACAATGAGCAGTTCTTC. The rearrangement links TRBV28 to TRBJ2-1; 8 nucleotides align to TRBD2. The J segment lost 5 bases and the V segment lost 5 bases, leaving 8 bases of the junction unmatched. This CDR3 region has 15 residues. Germline lookup yields CDR1 MDHEN and CDR2 SYDVKM.

This clone occurred once. In DNA, the CDR3 is TGTGCCAGCAGTGATTATCGAATACAAGAGACCCAGTACTTC. It encodes CASSDYRIQETQYF. This chain uses TRBV6-1 with TRBJ2-5; the D is unclear. Deletions cut 3 bases from V and 2 bases from J, with 10 bases between. Looked up from germline, CDR1 is MNHNS and CDR2 is SASEGT. CDR3 length equals 14 residues.

The rearrangement joins TRBV7-9 to TRBJ2-1; unclear D gene. Germline V CDR1 and CDR2: SEHNR, FQNEAQ (reference sequence). CDR3 length: 16 residues. The V gene lost 0 bases and the J gene lost 1 base, with 10 bases spanning the gap. The CDR3 here is CASSLAGLGSYNEQFF. The CDR3 DNA follows: TGTGCCAGCAGCTTAGCAGGGCTCGGATCCTACAATGAGCAGTTCTTC.

J is TRBJ2-2 and V is TRBV10-3, with D tentatively TRBD2 (5 bases). V lost 4 bases to trimming and J lost 5 bases, with 14 bases between them. CDR1 is ENHRY, CDR2 SYGVKD, per germline. CDR3 length equals 15 residues. CDR3 bases: TGTGCCATCAGTGTTTGGAGCGGAGAAACCGGGGAGCTGTTTTTT. Its translation is CAISVWSGETGELFF.

The rearrangement links TRBV27 to TRBJ2-7; D is perhaps TRBD1 or TRBD2 (5 bases each). Germline V CDR1 and CDR2: MNHEY, SMNVEV (reference sequence). The V and J ends lost 0 bases and 6 bases respectively, with 15 bases between them. The CDR3 is made up of 15 amino acids. The CDR3 loop reads CASSLSTGPKGEQYF. The CDR3, as DNA: TGTGCCAGCAGTTTATCGACGGGACCGAAGGGCGAGCAGTACTTC.

The rearrangement joins TRBV15 to TRBJ2-3; weak D call: TRBD1 (6 bases). CDR1 is LNHNV and CDR2 is YYDKDF in the germline V gene (reference sequence). CDR3 length: 15 amino acids. V dropped 7 bases and J dropped 6 bases, with 20 bases sitting between them. The CDR3 sequence is CATKFHTGQSDTQYF. In DNA form, the CDR3 reads TGTGCCACCAAATTCCATACCGGACAGTCCGATACGCAGTATTTT.

The chain has TRBV7-9 and TRBJ2-2, with D uncertain. The CDR3 covers 14 residues. CDR1 SEHNR and CDR2 FQNEAQ come from the germline V gene (reference sequence). The V end lost 6 bases, the J end lost 6 bases, and 14 bases lay between the germline ends. As DNA, the CDR3 is TGTGCCAGCAGTTCACCTAGGTTTCCCGGGGAGCTGTTTTTT. It is translated as CASSSPRFPGELFF. The variable domain in full, completed from reference TRBV7-9 and TRBJ2-2, reads DTGVSQNPRHKITKRGQNVTFRCDPISEHNRLYWYRQTLGQGPEFLTYFQNEAQLEKSRLLSDRFSAERPKGSFSTLEIQRTEQGDSAMYLCASSSPRFPGELFFGEGSRLTVL.

The chain recombines TRBV28 with TRBJ2-1, with no clear D. The length of the CDR3 is 15 residues. Germline CDR1 is MDHEN and CDR2 is SYDVKM. V lost 5 bases, J lost 0 bases, and 11 bases lay in between. Here the CDR3 reads CASSRVEISYNEQFF. CDR3 DNA sequence: TGTGCCAGCAGTCGGGTGGAAATCTCCTACAATGAGCAGTTCTTC.

The chain is built from TRBV7-8 and TRBJ2-7; a possible D gene is TRBD2 (6 bases). CDR1 and CDR2 (germline): SGHVS, FQNEAQ. V was cut by 5 bases and J by 3 bases, with 14 bases left in between. CDR3 length: 14 amino acids. The CDR3 region is CASSVNGLSYEQYF. The CDR3 DNA sequence: TGTGCCAGCAGCGTAAATGGACTAAGCTACGAGCAGTACTTC.

This clone was seen just once. The chain couples TRBV25-1 to TRBJ2-7, with TRBD2 matching 11 bases. V was clipped by 6 bases and J by 6 bases; unmatched bases: 13. Per the germline V gene, CDR1 is MGHDK and CDR2 is SYGVNS. The CDR3 is 16 residues long. This chain's CDR3 is CASRGPTSGSIFEQYF. The CDR3 coding sequence is TGTGCCAGCAGGGGACCTACTAGCGGGAGCATTTTCGAGCAGTACTTC.

The chain carries TRBV27 and TRBJ2-3; 7 bases match TRBD2. Germline loops: CDR1 MNHEY, CDR2 SMNVEV (reference sequence). The CDR3 loop spans 15 amino acids. After removal of 5 bases from V and 0 bases from J, the junction contained 5 bases not matched to a gene. CDR3 sequence (DNA): TGTGCCAGCAGTCCGACTAGCCAAAGCACAGATACGCAGTATTTT. It is translated as CASSPTSQSTDTQYF.

This chain joins TRBV2 and TRBJ2-1, with D possibly matching TRBD1 (6 bases). The CDR3 runs to 13 residues. The ends were cut back, 8 bases at V and 10 bases at J, with 18 bases in the middle. Germline-derived CDR1 and CDR2 are SNHLY and FYNNEI. CDR3 sequence reads: CASVYLGAGEQFF. The CDR3 DNA sequence: TGTGCCAGCGTATATCTGGGGGCCGGGGAGCAGTTCTTC.

The V gene is TRBV7-9, the J gene TRBJ2-1; D unresolved. CDR3 length: 12 amino acids. V was cut by 4 bases and J by 8 bases, with 9 bases left in between. The germline gives CDR1 SEHNR, CDR2 FQNEAQ (reference sequence). CDR3 region: CASSSRIYEQFF. Here the CDR3 DNA reads TGTGCCAGCAGCTCCCGGATCTATGAGCAGTTCTTC.

The chain carries TRBV7-2 and TRBJ2-3, with 12 bases aligning to TRBD2. Germline-derived CDR1 and CDR2 are SGHTA and FQGNSA. V trimming: 3 bases; J trimming: 0 bases; junction bases outside the gene matches: 4. The CDR3 has 17 amino acids. CDR3 sequence reads: CASSFRLAGVSTDTQYF. The CDR3, as DNA: TGTGCCAGCAGCTTCCGACTAGCGGGAGTCAGCACAGATACGCAGTATTTT.

The chain is built from TRBV25-1 and TRBJ2-7, with D uncertain. Germline assignment: CDR1 MGHDK and CDR2 SYGVNS. Trimming stripped 1 base from V and 3 bases from J, with 7 bases between. The CDR3 consists of 13 residues. CDR3 nucleotides: TGTGCCAGCAGTGAATCGGGCGGCTACGAGCAGTACTTC. It specifies CASSESGGYEQYF.

V usage is TRBV28 and J usage is TRBJ2-5; tentatively, D is TRBD1 or TRBD2 (5 bases each). This CDR3 region has 15 residues. The V end lost 3 bases, the J end lost 4 bases, and 15 bases lay between the germline ends. Germline loops: CDR1 MDHEN, CDR2 SYDVKM. The CDR3 sequence is CASSFGTARVETQYF. CDR3 in DNA: TGTGCCAGCAGTTTCGGGACGGCCCGGGTAGAGACCCAGTACTTC.

The rearrangement uses TRBV11-2 and TRBJ2-6; maybe TRBD1 (6 bases). This CDR3 region has 17 residues. CDR1 SGHAT and CDR2 FQNNGV come from the germline V gene. V lost 5 bases, J lost 0 bases, and 14 bases lay in between. The CDR3 bases are TGTGCCAGCAGCCCAGGGGCGGGTAGCTCTGGGGCCAACGTCCTGACTTTC. This gives the protein CASSPGAGSSGANVLTF.

J is TRBJ2-7 and V is TRBV13, with a weak D call TRBD1 (6 bases). CDR3 size: 16 residues. Germline assignment: CDR1 PRHDT and CDR2 FYEKMQ (reference sequence). Trimming left V 0 bases short and J 2 bases short, with 14 bases between. CDR3 nucleotide sequence: TGTGCCAGCAGCTTAGGATCAGGACAGAAGCCCTACGAGCAGTACTTC. Translating it yields CASSLGSGQKPYEQYF.

The genes are TRBV7-6 and TRBJ1-5, with D perhaps TRBD1 (6 bases). Germline V gene lookup returns CDR1 SGHVS and CDR2 FNYEAQ. V was clipped by 0 bases and J by 7 bases, with 16 bases between them. This CDR3 spans 16 amino acids. CDR3 DNA: TGTGCCAGCAGCTTAGCAGGTGGACAGACAGGCCAGCCCCAGCATTTT. Residues: CASSLAGGQTGQPQHF. The variable domain in full, with the rest retrieved from reference TRBV7-6 and TRBJ1-5, is GAGVSQSPRYKVTKRGQDVALRCDPISGHVSLYWYRQALGQGPEFLTYFNYEAQQDKSGLPNDRFSAERPEGSISTLTIQRTEQRDSAMYRCASSLAGGQTGQPQHFGDGTRLSIL.

The V and J genes are TRBV7-9 and TRBJ2-7, with D unclear. The length of the CDR3 is 16 residues. V lost 0 bases to trimming and J lost 7 bases, with 19 bases between them. From germline, CDR1 is SEHNR and CDR2 FQNEAQ (reference sequence). The CDR3 coding sequence is TGTGCCAGCAGCTTAGCCTCGGCTCCCCTTTCTCTTGAGCAGTACTTC. It translates to CASSLASAPLSLEQYF.

The chain links TRBV19 to TRBJ2-1, with TRBD1 identical over 7 bases. With V trimmed by 8 bases and J by 2 bases, 9 bases remained unmatched. The CDR3 is made up of 15 amino acids. Germline V lookup: CDR1 LNHDA, CDR2 SQIVND (reference sequence). The CDR3 reads CASANWGTAYNEQFF. The CDR3 DNA reads as TGTGCCAGTGCCAACTGGGGGACAGCCTACAATGAGCAGTTCTTC.

The J gene is TRBJ1-1, the V gene TRBV19, with a possible D match to TRBD1 (6 bases). Trimming left V 4 bases short and J 8 bases short, with 14 bases between. CDR3 length equals 13 residues. Germline V gene sequence: CDR1 LNHDA, CDR2 SQIVND (reference sequence). The DNA for the CDR3 is TGTGCCAGTAGTACCTCCGGGGGGGCCGAAGCTTTCTTT. Amino acids: CASSTSGGAEAFF.